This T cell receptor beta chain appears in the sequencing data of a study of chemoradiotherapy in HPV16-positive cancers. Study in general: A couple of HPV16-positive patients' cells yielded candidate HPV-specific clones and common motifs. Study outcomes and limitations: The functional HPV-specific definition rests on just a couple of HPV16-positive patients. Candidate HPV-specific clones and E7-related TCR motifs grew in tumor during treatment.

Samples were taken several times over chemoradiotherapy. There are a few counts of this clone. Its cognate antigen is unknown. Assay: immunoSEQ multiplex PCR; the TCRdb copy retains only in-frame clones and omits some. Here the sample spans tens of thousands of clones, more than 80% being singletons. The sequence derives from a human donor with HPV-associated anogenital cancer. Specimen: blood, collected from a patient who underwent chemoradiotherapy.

The chain's CDR3 is CASSFAYSEQGAEAFF. The CDR3, as DNA: TGTGCCAGCAGTTTTGCCTATTCAGAACAGGGAGCTGAAGCTTTCTTT. The chain is built from TRBV28 and TRBJ1-1; TRBD1 might be the D (6 bases). This CDR3 region has 16 residues. Trimming cost V 3 bases and J 6 bases, with 20 bases left between them. Germline values: CDR1 MDHEN, CDR2 SYDVKM.